Below, 26 T cell receptor beta chains from the same sample are listed, as sequenced in a study of blood T cell repertoires in COVID-19. The protocol was immunoSEQ multiplex PCR, while the TCRdb copy is restricted to in-frame clones and leaves out a portion. The data show about 180,000 clones, 85% to 90% seen once. Sample: peripheral blood. All receptors derive from a person aged 70 to 85 with COVID-19, enrolled during active disease.

V and J are TRBV2 and TRBJ2-1, with 10 bases aligning to TRBD2. CDR3 length equals 17 residues. The trim removed 4 bases at V and 0 bases at J, leaving 6 bases unmatched. Germline loops: CDR1 SNHLY, CDR2 FYNNEI. Here the CDR3 reads CASSAIPSGSSYNEQFF. CDR3 coding DNA: TGTGCCAGCAGTGCCATTCCTAGCGGGAGCTCCTACAATGAGCAGTTCTTC.

V gene TRBV4-3 combines with J gene TRBJ2-7; D call uncertain. Germline V CDR1 and CDR2: LGHNA, YSLEER. CDR3 length: 13 residues. The V end lost 1 base, the J end lost 3 bases, and 7 bases lay between the germline ends. This CDR3 reads CASSQGLVYEQYF. CDR3 coding DNA: TGCGCCAGCAGCCAAGGGCTGGTCTACGAGCAGTACTTC.

This clone was found once. This chain joins TRBV6-6 and TRBJ2-2, with TRBD1 as a possible D gene (6 bases). The CDR3 runs to 14 residues. The germline V and J ends were trimmed by 4 bases and 8 bases, with 14 bases remaining between them. CDR1 and CDR2 (germline): MNHNY, SVGAGI (reference sequence). CDR3 protein: CASSSPGARGELFF. Written as DNA, the CDR3 is TGTGCCAGCAGTTCCCCAGGGGCCCGGGGGGAGCTGTTTTTT.

This clone was seen just once. This rearrangement joins TRBV5-4 to TRBJ1-1, with 10 nucleotides matching TRBD1. CDR3 size: 16 residues. The germline CDR1 and CDR2 sequences are SGHNT and YYREEE (reference sequence). Trimming at V came to 3 bases and at J to 4 bases, leaving 9 bases not matched to a gene. In DNA, the CDR3 is TGTGCCAGCAGCTCACGACAGGGGGCGAGTGGCACTGAAGCTTTCTTT. Protein product: CASSSRQGASGTEAFF.

In this sample, this clone turned up once. The chain uses TRBV5-5 and TRBJ2-7, with TRBD2 matching over 7 bases. Germline values: CDR1 SGHKS, CDR2 YYEKEE (reference sequence). The CDR3 sequence is 15 residues long. V trimming: 3 bases; J trimming: 1 base; junction bases outside the gene matches: 7. The CDR3 sequence is CASSSLAAFSYEQYF. CDR3 sequence (DNA): TGTGCCAGCAGCTCGCTAGCGGCATTTTCCTACGAGCAGTACTTC.

The genes are TRBV6-6 and TRBJ1-5; a possible D gene is TRBD1 (5 bases). This CDR3 is built from 13 residues. The ends were cut back, 6 bases at V and 9 bases at J, with 15 bases in the middle. Germline V gene data show CDR1 as MNHNY and CDR2 as SVGAGI (reference sequence). CDR3 sequence (DNA): TGTGCCAGCAGGGGCGACAGCCACCCGCCCCAGCATTTT. As protein: CASRGDSHPPQHF.

This chain links TRBV4-3 with TRBJ2-1; weak D call: TRBD2 (7 bases). This CDR3 has 17 residues. Germline V gene data show CDR1 as LGHNA and CDR2 as YSLEER. V was trimmed by 0 bases and J by 4 bases, leaving 16 bases between them. The CDR3 coding sequence is TGCGCCAGCAGCCAAGATAGGGGGGGACTAAATTACAATGAGCAGTTCTTC. Translated: CASSQDRGGLNYNEQFF.

J is TRBJ1-2 and V is TRBV4-3, with TRBD1 as a possible D gene (5 bases). V was clipped by 0 bases and J by 4 bases, with 12 bases between them. Looked up from germline, CDR1 is LGHNA and CDR2 is YSLEER. The CDR3 covers 15 residues. This CDR3 reads CASSQDHGAGYGYTF. The DNA for the CDR3 is TGCGCCAGCAGCCAAGATCATGGGGCTGGCTATGGCTACACCTTC.

The V and J genes are TRBV7-2 and TRBJ2-1, with 10 bases that match TRBD1. V was clipped by 4 bases and J by 10 bases; unmatched bases: 10. Germline-derived CDR1 and CDR2 are SGHTA and FQGNSA. The CDR3 sequence is 15 residues long. CDR3 coding DNA: TGTGCCAGCAGCTACTCCGGGACAGGGGATAGGGAGCAGTTCTTC. As protein: CASSYSGTGDREQFF.

The genes are TRBV27 and TRBJ2-1; 10 positions match TRBD2. The CDR3 has 15 amino acids. Germline V CDR1 and CDR2: MNHEY, SMNVEV (reference sequence). V lost 2 bases and J lost 9; bases outside the gene matches: 7. CDR3 nucleotides: TGTGCCAGCAGTTTAAGCTCACTAGCGGGACTTGAGCAGTTCTTC. It encodes CASSLSSLAGLEQFF.

This rearrangement joins TRBV2 to TRBJ2-1; weak D call: TRBD2 (6 bases). Between the trimmed V and J ends, which lost 2 bases and 2 bases, there was a span of 10 bases. CDR1 is SNHLY and CDR2 is FYNNEI in the germline V gene. There are 15 residues in the CDR3. The CDR3 is CASSESGVPYNEQFF. CDR3 in DNA: TGTGCCAGCAGTGAATCGGGGGTGCCCTACAATGAGCAGTTCTTC. Full variable domain (outside the CDR3, taken from reference TRBV2 and TRBJ2-1): EPEVTQTPSHQVTQMGQEVILRCVPISNHLYFYWYRQILGQKVEFLVSFYNNEISEKSEIFDDQFSVERPDGSNFTLKIRSTKLEDSAMYFCASSESGVPYNEQFFGPGTRLTVL.

This clone was detected only a few times. The rearrangement uses TRBV14 and TRBJ2-3, with TRBD1 matching over 8 bases. J lost 6 bases, V lost 3 bases, and 5 bases had no gene match. Germline CDR1 reads SGHDN; CDR2 reads FVKESK. This CDR3 contains 14 residues. The CDR3 loop reads CASSHRQGYDTQYF. The DNA for the CDR3 is TGTGCCAGCAGCCACCGACAGGGGTACGATACGCAGTATTTT. The full variable domain, its missing parts supplied by reference TRBV14 and TRBJ2-3, is EAGVTQFPSHSVIEKGQTVTLRCDPISGHDNLYWYRRVMGKEIKFLLHFVKESKQDESGMPNNRFLAERTGGTYSTLKVQPAELEDSGVYFCASSHRQGYDTQYFGPGTRLTVL.

V and J are TRBV5-4 and TRBJ2-3; 9 bases are a match to TRBD2. The trim removed 3 bases at V and 2 bases at J, leaving 13 bases unmatched. The CDR3 spans 18 residues. Germline V CDR1 and CDR2: SGHNT, YYREEE (reference sequence). The CDR3 region is CASSSGLARGSVTDTQYF. In DNA, the CDR3 is TGTGCCAGCAGCTCCGGACTAGCGAGAGGGTCGGTCACAGATACGCAGTATTTT.

This chain uses TRBV24-1 with TRBJ2-3, with 7 nucleotides matching TRBD2. CDR1 is KGHDR, CDR2 SFDVKD, per germline. The CDR3 spans 16 residues. V shed 0 bases and J 6 bases; nucleotides not matched to a gene: 8. The CDR3 bases are TGTGCCACCAGTGATTTGAATTGGGAGGGTCAGGATACGCAGTATTTT. It specifies CATSDLNWEGQDTQYF.

The chain couples TRBV9 to TRBJ2-3; 7 bases line up with TRBD2. In germline, CDR1 is SGDLS, CDR2 YYNGEE. The CDR3 consists of 17 residues. Trimming cost V 0 bases and J 0 bases; bases outside gene matches: 7. CDR3 DNA: TGTGCCAGCAGCGTAGAGGGAGCGGGGAGAAGCACAGATACGCAGTATTTT. Its translation is CASSVEGAGRSTDTQYF.

This chain joins TRBV29-1 and TRBJ1-2; TRBD1 matches at 8 bases. CDR3 size: 13 residues. V was clipped by 4 bases and J by 8 bases; unmatched bases: 9. The germline V gene has CDR1 SQVTM and CDR2 ANQGSEA. CDR3 amino acids: CSVAPGGSGGYTF. The CDR3 DNA is TGCAGCGTTGCACCAGGGGGCTCTGGAGGCTACACCTTC. Based on the CDR3 plus reference TRBV29-1 and TRBJ1-2, the full variable domain is SAVISQKPSRDICQRGTSLTIQCQVDSQVTMMFWYRQQPGQSLTLIATANQGSEATYESGFVIDKFPISRPNLTFSTLTVSNMSPEDSSIYLCSVAPGGSGGYTFGSGTRLTVV.

The chain employs TRBV10-3 and TRBJ2-2; 15 bases match TRBD2. J gave up 2 bases and V 10 bases, and 5 bases lay outside the gene matches. In germline, CDR1 is ENHRY, CDR2 SYGVKD. This CDR3 is built from 16 residues. The CDR3 protein is CATRTSGGANTGELFF. CDR3 DNA sequence: TGTGCCACCAGGACTAGCGGGGGGGCTAACACCGGGGAGCTGTTTTTT.

The V gene is TRBV7-2, the J gene TRBJ1-2; 7 bases agree with TRBD1. The germline V gene encodes CDR1 SGHTA and CDR2 FQGNSA. The CDR3 loop spans 14 amino acids. J lost 2 bases, V lost 6 bases, and 6 bases had no gene match. In nucleotides, the CDR3 is TGTGCCAGCAGTCTATACAGGGGCAACTATGGCTACACCTTC. Translating it yields CASSLYRGNYGYTF. The full variable domain, its missing parts supplied by reference TRBV7-2 and TRBJ1-2, is GAGVSQSPSNKVTEKGKDVELRCDPISGHTALYWYRQSLGQGLEFLIYFQGNSAPDKSGLPSDRFSAERTGGSVSTLTIQRTQQEDSAVYLCASSLYRGNYGYTFGSGTRLTVV.

The chain has TRBV24-1 and TRBJ1-2; 7 nucleotides align to TRBD1. The V gene's germline CDR1 is KGHDR and CDR2 SFDVKD. Trimming cost V 4 bases and J 3 bases; bases outside gene matches: 16. The CDR3 length is 18 residues. CDR3 sequence reads: CATSDSRDRTLYDYGYTF. CDR3 sequence (DNA): TGTGCCACCAGTGACTCCCGGGACAGAACCCTTTATGACTATGGCTACACCTTC.

The V gene is TRBV18, the J gene TRBJ1-6; TRBD1 is a possible D gene (6 bases). The CDR3 totals 12 residues. Between the trimmed V and J ends, which lost 8 bases and 14 bases, there was a span of 16 bases. Germline lookup yields CDR1 KGHSH and CDR2 LQKENI. CDR3 bases: TGTGCCAGCCGTCAAGGGGGGGGAACCCTCCACTTT. Its protein product is CASRQGGGTLHF.

This sequence joins TRBV13 and TRBJ2-7, with 8 nucleotides matching TRBD2. Germline-derived CDR1 and CDR2 are PRHDT and FYEKMQ (reference sequence). Trimming at V came to 5 bases and at J to 6 bases, leaving 6 bases not matched to a gene. The CDR3 has 13 residues. The CDR3 is CASSREGRGEQYF. CDR3 coding DNA: TGTGCCAGCAGCCGGGAGGGCCGGGGCGAGCAGTACTTC.

The DNA for the CDR3 is TGTGCCAGTAGTGTAGGGCAGGGGGCTGAAGCTTTCTTT. It translates to CASSVGQGAEAFF. The V gene is TRBV19, the J gene TRBJ1-1; 7 nucleotides agree with TRBD1. The trim removed 5 bases at V and 6 bases at J, leaving 6 bases unmatched. This CDR3 has 13 residues. Looked up from germline, CDR1 is LNHDA and CDR2 is SQIVND (reference sequence).

This rearrangement joins TRBV5-1 to TRBJ2-5; tentative D call: TRBD2 (6 bases). Germline values: CDR1 SGHRS, CDR2 YFSETQ. CDR3 length: 13 residues. Trimming took 6 bases from V and 1 from J, leaving 10 bases between them. This chain's CDR3 is CASKEGSQETQYF. In nucleotides, the CDR3 is TGCGCCAGCAAGGAGGGCTCCCAAGAGACCCAGTACTTC.

The chain couples TRBV29-1 to TRBJ2-5; D may be TRBD2 (6 bases). Germline CDR1 reads SQVTM; CDR2 reads ANQGSEA. Trimming took 7 bases from V and 7 from J, leaving 19 bases between them. The CDR3 sequence is 13 residues long. The CDR3 loop is CSGIVGQAGTQYF. In DNA, the CDR3 is TGCAGCGGCATCGTGGGGCAAGCGGGGACCCAGTACTTC.

The chain combines TRBV7-9 with TRBJ2-1, with 8 bases that match TRBD2. Germline V lookup: CDR1 SEHNR, CDR2 FQNEAQ (reference sequence). The CDR3 is 16 residues long. Trimming at V came to 5 bases and at J to 7 bases, leaving 13 bases not matched to a gene. DNA for the CDR3: TGTGCCAGCAGCGCGCGCGTGGGACTAGAGATTAATGAGCAGTTCTTC. Encoded protein: CASSARVGLEINEQFF. Based on the CDR3 plus reference TRBV7-9 and TRBJ2-1, the full variable domain is DTGVSQNPRHKITKRGQNVTFRCDPISEHNRLYWYRQTLGQGPEFLTYFQNEAQLEKSRLLSDRFSAERPKGSFSTLEIQRTEQGDSAMYLCASSARVGLEINEQFFGPGTRLTVL.

The rearrangement joins TRBV6-5 to TRBJ2-5, with D possibly matching TRBD1 (5 bases). Germline CDR1 reads MNHEY; CDR2 reads SVGAGI. The CDR3 runs 11 residues. The germline V and J ends were trimmed by 8 bases and 3 bases, with 7 bases remaining between them. For the CDR3, the DNA is TGTGCCAGCGGGGCGAAAGAGACCCAGTACTTC. It translates to CASGAKETQYF.